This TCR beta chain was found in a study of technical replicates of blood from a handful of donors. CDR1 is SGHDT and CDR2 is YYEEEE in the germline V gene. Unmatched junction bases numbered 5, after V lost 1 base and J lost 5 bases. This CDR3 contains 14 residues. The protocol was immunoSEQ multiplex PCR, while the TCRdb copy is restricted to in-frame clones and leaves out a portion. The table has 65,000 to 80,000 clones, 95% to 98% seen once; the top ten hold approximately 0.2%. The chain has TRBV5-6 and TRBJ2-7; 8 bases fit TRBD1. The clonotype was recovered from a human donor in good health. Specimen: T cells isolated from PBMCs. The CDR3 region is CASSLNRGVNEQYF. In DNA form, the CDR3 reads TGTGCCAGCAGCTTGAACAGGGGGGTCAACGAGCAGTACTTC.